This T cell receptor (beta chain) was recorded in a study of shared clonotypes between healthy human individuals. Study details: CD4 naive cells filled three plates per donor, CD4 memory three, CD8 naive two and CD8 memory one.

Generated by immunoSEQ multiplex PCR, the TCRdb table keeps only in-frame clones and is missing some. This table has about 2.3 million clones, 80% to 95% appearing once. This clone came up a few times. Germline-derived CDR1 and CDR2 are SGHTA and FQGTGA. This CDR3 spans 15 amino acids. V was pared by 2 bases and J by 3 bases, with 5 bases of the junction left unmatched. The clonotype comes from a man aged 18 to 29 in good health. Some clones in this sample may be carry-over from other donors' samples. The V call is TRBV7-3, the J call TRBJ2-3; 7 bases are a match to TRBD2. The sample comprised naive CD4+ T cells from PBMCs. The subset here: CD45RA+ positively selected. CDR3 region: CASSLAGDGTDTQYF. CDR3 nucleotide sequence: TGTGCCAGCAGCTTAGCGGGGGACGGTACAGATACGCAGTATTTT.